The 14 T cell receptor beta chains below all came from one sample that was sequenced in a study of regulatory T cells in long-lasting Graves disease. Arm-PCR of CDR3 regions and iRepertoire HTBI primers were used to build TCR beta libraries. A single record per CDR3 protein comes from TCRdb applying MiXCR to the multiplex PCR reads. The sample records 420,000 or so distinct CDR3 sequences, around 15% being singletons. Noted time point: newly diagnosed GD, antithyroid drugs for less than 3 months. PBMC RNA was the source of the TCR library. Another study also made use of these data, one on T cells in Graves' hyperthyroidism and ophthalmopathy.

The source material was peripheral blood mononuclear cells (PBMCs), sampled at new diagnosis, from a patient treated with antithyroid drugs. Receptors originate from a woman between 18 and 29 years old with Graves disease.

This clonotype was recorded many times. The chain has TRBV11-2 and TRBJ2-1, with D unclear. Trimming removed 6 bases at V and 9 bases at J, with 9 bases between. The CDR3 runs to 11 residues. Germline CDR1 and CDR2: SGHAT and FQNNGV. The CDR3 DNA reads TGTGCCAGCAGTTTTAGGAGTGAGCAGTTCTTC. It yields the protein CASSFRSEQFF.

This clonotype was seen a handful of times. V usage is TRBV7-6 and J usage is TRBJ2-1; 13 nucleotides agree with TRBD2. The CDR3 has 19 amino acids. The germline CDR1 and CDR2 sequences are SGHVS and FNYEAQ. V gave up 3 bases and J gave up 1 base; unmatched junction bases: 9. The CDR3 DNA reads TGTGCCAGCAGCTTCCCAACGACTAGCGGGAGGAGTTCCTACAATGAGCAGTTCTTC. It yields the protein CASSFPTTSGRSSYNEQFF.

This clonotype occurred many times. The DNA of the CDR3 is TGTGCCAGCAGTCCTGGACAGGCAGTGGAGACCCAGTACTTC. This codes for CASSPGQAVETQYF. The chain joins TRBV2 to TRBJ2-5; 7 nucleotides line up with TRBD1. There are 14 residues in the CDR3. V trimming: 5 bases; J trimming: 5 bases; junction bases outside the gene matches: 8. Germline loops: CDR1 SNHLY, CDR2 FYNNEI.

This clonotype was found many times. V is TRBV20-1 and J is TRBJ2-7; a possible D gene is TRBD2 (6 bases). Germline V lookup: CDR1 DFQATT, CDR2 SNEGSKA (reference sequence). The CDR3 runs to 11 residues. The V end was cut by 6 bases, the J end by 7 bases, with 13 bases between. CDR3 in amino acids: CSAPLAGEQYF. The CDR3 coding sequence is TGCAGTGCCCCCCTGGCGGGAGAGCAGTACTTC.

There are a few counts of this clonotype. The CDR3 region is CAWNRGMGTDTQHF. In DNA form, the CDR3 reads TGTGCCTGGAACCGGGGTATGGGAACAGATACGCAGCATTTT. The chain has TRBV30 and TRBJ2-3, with unresolved D. The end of the DNA aligns better with TRBJ1-5, so the J call may be wrong. CDR1 and CDR2 (germline): GTSNPN, SVGIG (reference sequence). The length of the CDR3 is 14 residues.

For this clonotype: A far larger clone is a single base away, which makes a read error likely. The chain joins TRBV6-2 or TRBV6-3 to TRBJ2-2, with 12 bases that match TRBD2. CDR3 length equals 14 residues. Germline V gene lookup returns CDR1 MNHEY and CDR2 SVGEGT. CDR3 sequence (DNA): TGTGCCAGCACCCTAGCGGGAGGGGCCGGGGAGCTGGTTTTT. This sequence encodes CASTLAGGAGELVF.

The chain has TRBV7-3 and TRBJ1-4; D is uncertain. With 5 bases removed from V and 13 bases from J, the gap between germline ends came to 8 bases. The CDR3 is 10 residues long. Germline values: CDR1 SGHTA, CDR2 FQGTGA. The CDR3 coding sequence is TGTGCCAGCAGCCCCGGTACACTGTTTTTT. Translation gives CASSPGTLFF.

This clonotype appeared many times. The CDR3 nucleotides are TGTGCCAGCAGCCAAGACAGGCCAAAGGACTACAATGAGCAGTTCTTC. Its protein product is CASSQDRPKDYNEQFF. The chain links TRBV3-1 to TRBJ2-1; D not certain. This CDR3 has 16 amino acids. Germline CDR1 LGHDT, CDR2 YNNKEL (reference sequence). The ends were cut back, 0 bases at V and 3 bases at J, with 12 bases in the middle.

This clonotype was counted ten times or more. This chain joins TRBV6-2 or TRBV6-3 and TRBJ2-5; no definite D call. Germline values: CDR1 MNHEY, CDR2 SVGEGT. CDR3 size: 15 residues. V gave up 0 bases and J gave up 0 bases, with 8 bases separating them. CDR3 residues: CASSYSSLNQETQYF. Written as DNA, the CDR3 is TGTGCCAGCAGTTACTCGAGTCTGAACCAAGAGACCCAGTACTTC.

This clonotype was counted at least ten times. The rearrangement uses TRBV28 and TRBJ2-1, with TRBD2 identical over 12 bases. The V segment lost 4 bases and the J segment 6 bases; nucleotides outside the gene matches: 7. The germline V gene has CDR1 MDHEN and CDR2 SYDVKM. The CDR3 runs 16 residues. This CDR3 is CASSSLTSGRRNEQFF. The CDR3 DNA follows: TGTGCCAGCAGTTCCCTCACTAGCGGGAGGCGCAATGAGCAGTTCTTC.

This clonotype was observed at least ten times. The chain links TRBV9 to TRBJ2-1, with a tentative D call TRBD2 (5 bases). Trimming took off 0 bases at V and 6 bases at J, with 10 bases between the two ends. This CDR3 comprises 14 residues. Per germline, CDR1 SGDLS and CDR2 YYNGEE. The CDR3, as DNA: TGTGCCAGCAGCGTAGCGGGATACTCCAATGAGCAGTTCTTC. Protein sequence: CASSVAGYSNEQFF.

This rearrangement joins TRBV18 to TRBJ2-6; 7 bases are a match to TRBD1. This CDR3 is 18 amino acids long. Germline CDR1 and CDR2: KGHSH and LQKENI. The trim removed 0 bases at V and 1 base at J, leaving 6 bases unmatched. The CDR3 DNA reads as TGTGCCAGCTCACCACCACAGGGGAGAACGTCTGGGGCCAACGTCCTGACTTTC. Its protein product is CASSPPQGRTSGANVLTF. Filled out from reference TRBV18 and TRBJ2-6, the complete variable domain reads NAGVMQNPRHLVRRRGQEARLRCSPMKGHSHVYWYRQLPEEGLKFMVYLQKENIIDESGMPKERFSAEFPKEGPSILRIQQVVRGDSAAYFCASSPPQGRTSGANVLTFGAGSRLTVL.

This clonotype was detected ten times or more. V is TRBV10-2 and J is TRBJ2-3, with no clear D. V was clipped by 6 bases and J by 3 bases, with 7 bases between them. Germline V gives CDR1 WSHSY, CDR2 SAAADI. The CDR3 runs 12 residues. CDR3 DNA sequence: TGCGCCAGCAGCGACGGAACAGATACGCAGTATTTT. It codes for CASSDGTDTQYF.

J is TRBJ1-6 and V is TRBV7-9, with D possibly matching TRBD1 (5 bases). The V end lost 6 bases, the J end lost 7 bases, and 16 bases lay between the germline ends. Germline V CDR1 and CDR2: SEHNR, FQNEAQ (reference sequence). The CDR3 totals 15 residues. CDR3: CASRIGGAVNSPLHF. CDR3 coding DNA: TGTGCCAGCAGAATCGGTGGGGCTGTGAATTCACCCCTCCACTTT.